Listed here are 26 T cell receptor beta chains from one sample, sequenced in a study of T cell changes during pregnancy in multiple sclerosis. Profiling relied on immunoSEQ multiplex PCR, and the TCRdb table lists in-frame clones only, not all of them. The top ten hold 0.68% of the sample, which has about 21,000 clones, 75% to 95% seen once. This specimen was CD4+ T cells from peripheral blood mononuclear cells, taken in the third trimester of pregnancy. The receptors here all came from a female donor with multiple sclerosis, enrolled in a pregnancy study.

The rearrangement joins TRBV5-4 to TRBJ1-5; the D gene is possibly TRBD1 (5 bases). The length of the CDR3 is 13 residues. Germline-derived CDR1 and CDR2 are SGHNT and YYREEE (reference sequence). V lost 0 bases, J lost 6 bases, and 7 bases lay in between. The CDR3 protein is CASSLGGLQPQHF. The CDR3 coding sequence is TGTGCCAGCAGCTTGGGGGGACTTCAGCCCCAGCATTTT.

The chain uses TRBV5-1 and TRBJ2-3; D ambiguous. Trimming shortened V by 1 base and J by 4 bases, and 4 bases separated the two germline ends. The CDR3 extends over 12 amino acids. Germline assignment: CDR1 SGHRS and CDR2 YFSETQ. CDR3 sequence reads: CASSLISDTQYF. For the CDR3, the DNA is TGCGCCAGCAGCTTGATATCAGATACGCAGTATTTT.

The V call is TRBV5-4, the J call TRBJ1-1; 10 bases match TRBD1. The V segment lost 4 bases and the J segment 6 bases; nucleotides outside the gene matches: 6. Germline CDR1 and CDR2: SGHNT and YYREEE (reference sequence). The CDR3 totals 14 residues. The CDR3 protein is CASSKRDRGAEAFF. CDR3 bases: TGTGCCAGCAGCAAGCGGGACAGGGGCGCTGAAGCTTTCTTT.

This chain connects TRBV4-3 to TRBJ2-7, with 11 nucleotides matching TRBD1. V lost 4 bases and J lost 0; bases outside the gene matches: 8. Germline values: CDR1 LGHNA, CDR2 YSLEER. There are 17 residues in the CDR3. The CDR3: CASSLRRGTGGSYEQYF. The CDR3 nucleotides are TGCGCCAGCAGCCTGCGGCGGGGGACAGGGGGCTCCTACGAGCAGTACTTC.

This clone came up once. J is TRBJ2-5 and V is TRBV2, with TRBD2 identical over 9 bases. After removal of 6 bases from V and 5 bases from J, the junction contained 16 bases not matched to a gene. This CDR3 is 17 amino acids long. Germline lookup yields CDR1 SNHLY and CDR2 FYNNEI. The CDR3 reads CASSSLLRGGVGETQYF. The CDR3 coding sequence is TGTGCCAGCAGCTCATTATTGCGGGGGGGAGTGGGGGAGACCCAGTACTTC.

This chain joins TRBV9 and TRBJ1-3; 8 nucleotides match TRBD1. There are 18 residues in the CDR3. CDR1 and CDR2 (germline): SGDLS, YYNGEE. With V trimmed by 4 bases and J by 3 bases, 15 bases remained unmatched. The CDR3 region is CASSPRPIGQGGGNTIYF. For the CDR3, the DNA is TGTGCCAGCAGCCCCCGGCCGATTGGACAGGGAGGTGGAAACACCATATATTTT.

The CDR3 reads CASSWRQARRGNEQFF. The CDR3 DNA reads TGTGCCAGCAGCTGGAGACAGGCCCGCAGGGGCAATGAGCAGTTCTTC. The V and J genes are TRBV7-8 and TRBJ2-1, with TRBD1 as a possible D gene (6 bases). Trimming shortened V by 4 bases and J by 6 bases, and 19 bases separated the two germline ends. Germline V lookup: CDR1 SGHVS, CDR2 FQNEAQ. The CDR3 loop spans 16 amino acids.

The V gene is TRBV19, the J gene TRBJ1-5, with 7 positions matching TRBD1. The CDR3 loop spans 15 amino acids. J gave up 4 bases and V 10 bases, and 13 bases lay outside the gene matches. Germline V lookup: CDR1 LNHDA, CDR2 SQIVND (reference sequence). CDR3 sequence (DNA): TGTGCCACCGCATTCGGGGACAGACAAAATCAGCCCCAGCATTTT. Translation gives CATAFGDRQNQPQHF.

In its sample, this clone was seen a few times. DNA of the CDR3: TGCGCCAGCAGCCAAGTCTGGACCCCGGGACAGGGGTATTGGAGCAATCAGCCCCAGCATTTT. Its translation: CASSQVWTPGQGYWSNQPQHF. The V call is TRBV4-3, the J call TRBJ1-5, with 10 bases lining up with TRBD1. V was clipped by 1 base and J by 1 base; unmatched bases: 16. Germline V lookup: CDR1 LGHNA, CDR2 YSLEER. The CDR3 runs 21 residues.

This chain uses TRBV10-2 with TRBJ2-3; D not certain. V was pared by 7 bases and J by 4 bases, with 15 bases between. CDR1 and CDR2 from the germline V gene are WSHSY and SAAADI. This CDR3 has 14 amino acids. This chain's CDR3 is CASTMRSRSDTQYF. CDR3 in DNA: TGCGCCAGCACCATGAGGTCGAGATCAGATACGCAGTATTTT.

The chain is built from TRBV2 and TRBJ2-7; D is possibly TRBD2 (5 bases). The CDR3 spans 15 residues. The germline V and J ends were trimmed by 2 bases and 4 bases, with 15 bases remaining between them. CDR1 and CDR2 (germline): SNHLY, FYNNEI. The CDR3 is CASSELLPGGYEQYF. In DNA form, the CDR3 reads TGTGCCAGCAGTGAACTCCTCCCGGGCGGGTACGAGCAGTACTTC.

The chain links TRBV29-1 to TRBJ1-1, with D possibly matching TRBD1 (6 bases). Germline loops: CDR1 SQVTM, CDR2 ANQGSEA. CDR3 size: 15 residues. Trimming cost V 6 bases and J 0 bases, with 17 bases left between them. The CDR3 DNA is TGCAGCGTGGGGGCAGGGTGGGGCATGAACACTGAAGCTTTCTTT. The encoded protein is CSVGAGWGMNTEAFF.

This rearrangement joins TRBV2 to TRBJ2-1; 11 bases match TRBD1. This CDR3 has 14 residues. J gave up 4 bases and V 7 bases, and 3 bases lay outside the gene matches. Germline CDR1 is SNHLY and CDR2 is FYNNEI. CDR3 coding DNA: TGTGCCAGCAAGGGGACAGGGGGGTACAATGAGCAGTTCTTC. It is translated as CASKGTGGYNEQFF.

The J gene is TRBJ1-5, the V gene TRBV7-9, with TRBD1 matching over 8 bases. V lost 4 bases and J lost 4; bases outside the gene matches: 3. Germline-derived CDR1 and CDR2 are SEHNR and FQNEAQ (reference sequence). There are 14 residues in the CDR3. The CDR3 protein is CASSSTGDNQPQHF. The CDR3 DNA reads TGTGCCAGCAGCTCGACAGGGGATAATCAGCCCCAGCATTTT.

This clone was observed once. The chain recombines TRBV5-4 with TRBJ1-2; D call uncertain. The germline CDR1 and CDR2 sequences are SGHNT and YYREEE (reference sequence). V was trimmed by 4 bases and J by 5 bases, leaving 12 bases between them. There are 13 residues in the CDR3. The CDR3: CASSPGGVYGYTF. The CDR3 DNA reads as TGTGCCAGCAGCCCCGGAGGAGTTTATGGCTACACCTTC.

The CDR3, as DNA: TGTGCCAGCGGACAGATAAAGCAGTTCTTC. As protein: CASGQIKQFF. The chain employs TRBV7-9 and TRBJ2-1; D is possibly TRBD1 (6 bases). The ends were cut back, 8 bases at V and 11 bases at J, with 10 bases in the middle. The length of the CDR3 is 10 residues. CDR1 SEHNR and CDR2 FQNEAQ come from the germline V gene (reference sequence).

V usage is TRBV10-1 and J usage is TRBJ2-2, with TRBD1 as a possible D gene (8 bases). This CDR3 contains 15 residues. V gave up 5 bases and J gave up 5 bases, with 15 bases separating them. The germline CDR1 and CDR2 sequences are WNHNN and SYGVQD (reference sequence). Written as DNA, the CDR3 is TGCGCCAGCAGTCCAGGGGGCGGGAGTACCGGGGAGCTGTTTTTT. Protein product: CASSPGGGSTGELFF.

The rearrangement joins TRBV12-5 to TRBJ2-7; D is unclear. CDR3 length: 15 residues. Between the trimmed V and J ends, which lost 8 bases and 2 bases, there was a span of 19 bases. Looked up from germline, CDR1 is LGHNT and CDR2 is FRNRAP. CDR3 amino acids: CASPVMERLAYEQYF. CDR3 bases: TGTGCTAGTCCGGTAATGGAGAGGTTAGCCTACGAGCAGTACTTC. Looking up the rest from reference TRBV12-5 and TRBJ2-7 gives the full variable domain: DARVTQTPRHKVTEMGQEVTMRCQPILGHNTVFWYRQTMMQGLELLAYFRNRAPLDDSGMPKDRFSAEMPDATLATLKIQPSEPRDSAVYFCASPVMERLAYEQYFGPGTRLTVT.

This chain joins TRBV15 and TRBJ2-3; TRBD2 matches at 13 bases. Germline trimming cut 4 bases from V and 2 bases from J; bases unmatched to any gene: 3. Looked up from germline, CDR1 is LNHNV and CDR2 is YYDKDF (reference sequence). This CDR3 has 16 residues. The chain's CDR3 is CATSTGLAGLTDTQYF. The CDR3 bases are TGTGCCACCAGCACGGGACTAGCGGGGCTCACAGATACGCAGTATTTT.

This clone is a singleton in its sample. For the CDR3, the DNA is TGTGCCTGGGCCGGGTATAGCAATCAGCCCCAGCATTTT. Protein: CAWAGYSNQPQHF. The rearrangement joins TRBV30 to TRBJ1-5, with D unresolved. Germline V gene lookup returns CDR1 GTSNPN and CDR2 SVGIG (reference sequence). The CDR3 spans 13 residues. Trimming stripped 5 bases from V and 0 bases from J, with 8 bases between.

In its sample, this clone was seen once. The chain is built from TRBV2 and TRBJ2-5; D could derive from TRBD1 or TRBD2 (5 bases each). Trimming cost V 5 bases and J 3 bases, with 13 bases left between them. The germline V gene encodes CDR1 SNHLY and CDR2 FYNNEI. The CDR3 loop spans 14 amino acids. The CDR3 coding sequence is TGTGCCAGCAGTAAAGGGGAGTCAGAAGAGACCCAGTACTTC. It translates to CASSKGESEETQYF.

This chain connects TRBV5-1 to TRBJ2-4; 8 bases fit TRBD1. This CDR3 has 14 amino acids. The V segment lost 4 bases and the J segment 6 bases; nucleotides outside the gene matches: 6. The V gene's germline CDR1 is SGHRS and CDR2 YFSETQ. The CDR3 DNA is TGCGCCAGCAGCGATGGGACAGGTGGAAACATTCAGTACTTC. This translates into CASSDGTGGNIQYF.

The chain employs TRBV10-1 and TRBJ2-3; maybe TRBD2 (5 bases). This CDR3 region has 14 residues. The germline CDR1 and CDR2 sequences are WNHNN and SYGVQD (reference sequence). Trimming left V 6 bases short and J 4 bases short, with 14 bases between. The CDR3: CASSPSWTSDTQYF. Here the CDR3 DNA reads TGCGCCAGCAGCCCGAGTTGGACTTCAGATACGCAGTATTTT.

The chain recombines TRBV5-1 with TRBJ1-1; 11 nucleotides agree with TRBD1. The CDR3 extends over 15 amino acids. Germline V gene lookup returns CDR1 SGHRS and CDR2 YFSETQ. After removal of 4 bases from V and 3 bases from J, the junction contained 5 bases not matched to a gene. CDR3 sequence reads: CASSGDRGVDTEAFF. Written as DNA, the CDR3 is TGCGCCAGCAGCGGGGACAGGGGGGTGGACACTGAAGCTTTCTTT. Full variable domain (remainder filled in from reference TRBV5-1 and TRBJ1-1): KAGVTQTPRYLIKTRGQQVTLSCSPISGHRSVSWYQQTPGQGLQFLFEYFSETQRNKGNFPGRFSGRQFSNSRSEMNVSTLELGDSALYLCASSGDRGVDTEAFFGQGTRLTVV.

The rearrangement joins TRBV11-2 to TRBJ2-1, with D possibly matching TRBD2 (7 bases). The CDR3 is made up of 15 amino acids. Germline V lookup: CDR1 SGHAT, CDR2 FQNNGV. Trimming stripped 2 bases from V and 7 bases from J, with 15 bases between. The CDR3 DNA follows: TGTGCCAGCAGCTTATGGGGGGGCACGGGTAATGAGCAGTTCTTC. Amino acids: CASSLWGGTGNEQFF.

This chain links TRBV11-2 with TRBJ1-3; the match to TRBD1 covers 7 bases. V shed 5 bases and J 3 bases; nucleotides not matched to a gene: 10. CDR1 SGHAT and CDR2 FQNNGV come from the germline V gene. CDR3 length equals 16 residues. CDR3 sequence (DNA): TGTGCCAGCAGCCCTGGGACAGAGATATATGGAAACACCATATATTTT. Translating it yields CASSPGTEIYGNTIYF.